These 27 T cell receptor beta chains originate from one sample sequenced in a study of long-term antiretroviral therapy in people with HIV. immunoSEQ v3.0 was run at survey level. Method: immunoSEQ multiplex PCR; TCRdb's copy keeps in-frame clones and lacks some. Counted here are approximately 17,000 clones, roughly 71% occurring once; the ten biggest clones make up 14% to 15%. The sequencing used unsorted PBMCs, collected approximately 2.5 years before starting antiretroviral therapy. All receptors derive from a woman between 50 and 59 years old with HIV.

This sequence joins TRBV5-6 and TRBJ2-7, with 14 bases lining up with TRBD2. Germline CDR1 is SGHDT and CDR2 is YYEEEE. This CDR3 has 15 residues. The ends lost 2 bases at V and 4 bases at J; junction bases unmatched: 2. CDR3 residues: CASSFGLAGGYEQYF. The DNA for the CDR3 is TGTGCCAGCAGCTTCGGACTAGCGGGGGGATACGAGCAGTACTTC.

The chain couples TRBV19 to TRBJ2-3, with D perhaps TRBD1 or TRBD2 (5 bases each). The CDR3 spans 13 residues. The germline V gene has CDR1 LNHDA and CDR2 SQIVND (reference sequence). V was pared by 7 bases and J by 3 bases, with 11 bases between. CDR3 sequence (DNA): TGTGCCAGTAAGATTGGGGGTACAGATACGCAGTATTTT. This codes for CASKIGGTDTQYF.

This sequence joins TRBV5-8 and TRBJ1-4; D is unclear. The CDR3 has 16 amino acids. CDR1 SGHTS and CDR2 YDEGEE come from the germline V gene. The V end lost 3 bases, the J end lost 0 bases, and 12 bases lay between the germline ends. In nucleotides, the CDR3 is TGTGCCAGCAGCTCTATGGCGGCTCCAACTAATGAAAAACTGTTTTTT. It encodes CASSSMAAPTNEKLFF.

The chain employs TRBV4-2 and TRBJ2-3; D unresolved. V lost 1 base and J lost 0, with 14 bases in between. Germline assignment: CDR1 LGHNA and CDR2 YNFKEQ. The CDR3 is made up of 17 amino acids. The CDR3 spells CASSQGFGETSTDTQYF. For the CDR3, the DNA is TGTGCCAGCAGCCAAGGGTTCGGAGAAACTAGCACAGATACGCAGTATTTT.

This rearrangement joins TRBV18 to TRBJ2-7; 10 nucleotides agree with TRBD1. The J segment lost 5 bases and the V segment lost 3 bases, leaving 4 bases of the junction unmatched. Germline-derived CDR1 and CDR2 are KGHSH and LQKENI. The CDR3 runs to 14 residues. The CDR3 is CASSPSGTGDEQYF. Written as DNA, the CDR3 is TGTGCCAGCTCACCCTCCGGGACAGGGGACGAGCAGTACTTC.

The V and J genes are TRBV18 and TRBJ2-3, with D tentatively TRBD2 (6 bases). The CDR3 has 13 amino acids. Trimming left V 6 bases short and J 6 bases short, with 13 bases between. Germline V lookup: CDR1 KGHSH, CDR2 LQKENI. CDR3 sequence reads: CASSRDSTDTQYF. CDR3 nucleotide sequence: TGTGCCAGCTCTCGGGACTCGACTGATACGCAGTATTTT. Full variable domain (missing parts from reference TRBV18 and TRBJ2-3): NAGVMQNPRHLVRRRGQEARLRCSPMKGHSHVYWYRQLPEEGLKFMVYLQKENIIDESGMPKERFSAEFPKEGPSILRIQQVVRGDSAAYFCASSRDSTDTQYFGPGTRLTVL.

This chain joins TRBV18 and TRBJ1-3, with D hard to call. The germline CDR1 and CDR2 sequences are KGHSH and LQKENI. This CDR3 region has 17 residues. V dropped 3 bases and J dropped 3 bases, with 18 bases sitting between them. CDR3 sequence: CASSPSRLTLVGNTIYF. Written as DNA, the CDR3 is TGTGCCAGCTCACCTAGTCGATTGACATTGGTTGGAAACACCATATATTTT.

This clone was observed a handful of times. This chain uses TRBV4-2 with TRBJ1-5; D is unclear. The ends were cut back, 1 base at V and 6 bases at J, with 7 bases in the middle. CDR3 length: 13 residues. Germline loops: CDR1 LGHNA, CDR2 YNFKEQ. This CDR3 is CASSQAVFQPQHF. The DNA for the CDR3 is TGTGCCAGCAGCCAAGCCGTTTTTCAGCCCCAGCATTTT.

This clone was detected only a few times. The chain combines TRBV7-9 with TRBJ2-2, with TRBD2 identical over 7 bases. J was trimmed by 7 bases and V by 5 bases; bases with no gene match: 10. Germline-derived CDR1 and CDR2 are SEHNR and FQNEAQ (reference sequence). This CDR3 has 15 residues. The CDR3 nucleotides are TGTGCCAGCAGCCCCCGGGGGGAAAGTCGCGGGGAGCTGTTTTTT. Translation gives CASSPRGESRGELFF.

This chain connects TRBV29-1 to TRBJ2-5, with no clear D. The V end was cut by 4 bases, the J end by 4 bases, with 10 bases between. This CDR3 contains 12 residues. Germline CDR1 reads SQVTM; CDR2 reads ANQGSEA. CDR3 coding DNA: TGCAGCGTTGCCCGAGAAGGAGAGACCCAGTACTTC. It yields the protein CSVAREGETQYF.

The V call is TRBV30, the J call TRBJ2-7, with D possibly TRBD1 on 5 matching bases. The CDR3 contains 15 residues. Trimming took off 2 bases at V and 2 bases at J, with 16 bases between the two ends. CDR1 and CDR2 (germline): GTSNPN, SVGIG (reference sequence). The CDR3 DNA follows: TGTGCCTGGAGTTCGAGACAGACCCGAGCCTACGAGCAGTACTTC. It is translated as CAWSSRQTRAYEQYF.

This clone was seen more than once but under ten times. V usage is TRBV7-6 and J usage is TRBJ2-7; D might be TRBD2 (6 bases). Germline V gene lookup returns CDR1 SGHVS and CDR2 FNYEAQ. The CDR3 has 14 amino acids. The ends were cut back, 7 bases at V and 3 bases at J, with 16 bases in the middle. The CDR3 spells CASTPRGLGYEQYF. The CDR3 DNA is TGTGCCAGCACCCCTCGGGGGTTAGGCTACGAGCAGTACTTC.

The chain employs TRBV7-9 and TRBJ1-4; D gene unclear. The V end lost 5 bases, the J end lost 5 bases, and 12 bases lay between the germline ends. CDR1 and CDR2 from the germline V gene are SEHNR and FQNEAQ (reference sequence). CDR3 length: 14 residues. The CDR3 nucleotides read TGTGCCAGCAGCCCACTAAGAGGAAATGAAAAACTGTTTTTT. This translates into CASSPLRGNEKLFF.

The J gene is TRBJ1-1, the V gene TRBV5-6, with no clear D. The CDR3 length is 13 residues. Germline values: CDR1 SGHDT, CDR2 YYEEEE. V lost 0 bases and J lost 2, with 5 bases in between. The CDR3 reads CASSLAANTEAFF. CDR3 nucleotides: TGTGCCAGCAGCTTGGCTGCCAACACTGAAGCTTTCTTT.

V usage is TRBV7-2 and J usage is TRBJ2-3, with no clear D. Deletions cut 4 bases from V and 4 bases from J, with 9 bases between. This CDR3 is built from 13 residues. CDR1 and CDR2 from the germline V gene are SGHTA and FQGNSA. CDR3 protein: CASSYSPSDTQYF. CDR3 nucleotide sequence: TGTGCCAGCAGCTACAGCCCCTCAGATACGCAGTATTTT.

The V and J genes are TRBV7-2 and TRBJ2-1; maybe TRBD1 (5 bases). CDR3 length: 14 residues. CDR1 and CDR2 (germline): SGHTA, FQGNSA. Trimming removed 4 bases at V and 7 bases at J, with 14 bases between. DNA of the CDR3: TGTGCCAGCAGCTCATTAACAGGAGCGAATGAGCAGTTCTTC. It is translated as CASSSLTGANEQFF. Full variable domain (outside the CDR3, taken from reference TRBV7-2 and TRBJ2-1): GAGVSQSPSNKVTEKGKDVELRCDPISGHTALYWYRQSLGQGLEFLIYFQGNSAPDKSGLPSDRFSAERTGGSVSTLTIQRTQQEDSAVYLCASSSLTGANEQFFGPGTRLTVL.

The chain couples TRBV27 to TRBJ2-7; D perhaps matches TRBD2 (5 bases). Germline loops: CDR1 MNHEY, CDR2 SMNVEV (reference sequence). V lost 6 bases, J lost 2 bases, and 8 bases lay in between. The CDR3 runs 12 residues. The CDR3 DNA reads as TGTGCCAGCAGGTCCGGGACCTACGAGCAGTACTTC. This encodes CASRSGTYEQYF.

This clone has just a few counts. The rearrangement uses TRBV5-5 and TRBJ1-1; 10 bases map to TRBD1. From germline, CDR1 is SGHKS and CDR2 YYEKEE (reference sequence). V shed 5 bases, J shed 5 bases, and the junction held 9 bases outside the gene matches. The CDR3 contains 15 residues. The CDR3 nucleotides are TGTGCCAGCAGAGACCGGGACAGGGGTAAAACTGAAGCTTTCTTT. The encoded protein is CASRDRDRGKTEAFF.

This clone was counted a few times. This chain links TRBV21-1 with TRBJ1-2; TRBD1 reflects the table's D call only, with no check against the DNA. TRBV21-1 corresponds to a pseudogene. The CDR3 consists of 11 residues. CDR3 amino acids: CASSSSYGYTF. CDR3 nucleotide sequence: TGTGCCAGCAGCAGCAGCTATGGCTACACCTTC.

This chain connects TRBV21-1 to TRBJ2-6; whether TRBD1, the table's D call, matches the DNA was not checked. TRBV21-1 is classified as a pseudogene. This CDR3 has 18 residues. CDR3 sequence (DNA): TGTGCCAGCAGCTTCGGACAGGGGCAGCTCTCTGGGGCCAACGTCCTGACTTTC. Translated: CASSFGQGQLSGANVLTF.

This chain connects TRBV27 to TRBJ2-2, with 12 bases that match TRBD2. This CDR3 is 15 amino acids long. CDR1 MNHEY and CDR2 SMNVEV come from the germline V gene (reference sequence). The V and J ends lost 3 bases and 5 bases, in that order; junction bases with no gene match: 1. The CDR3 reads CASSFLAGGTGELFF. CDR3 DNA sequence: TGTGCCAGCAGTTTCCTAGCGGGGGGGACCGGGGAGCTGTTTTTT.

The chain has TRBV7-9 and TRBJ1-1; D is possibly TRBD1 (6 bases). The CDR3 runs 13 residues. Trimming took off 8 bases at V and 5 bases at J, with 15 bases between the two ends. Per germline, CDR1 SEHNR and CDR2 FQNEAQ (reference sequence). The CDR3 nucleotides are TGTGCCAGCTCAAGGGGGGAAGGAACTGAAGCTTTCTTT. Amino acids: CASSRGEGTEAFF.

This clone was seen only once. The J gene is TRBJ2-5, the V gene TRBV29-1; no clear D. With 7 bases removed from V and 3 bases from J, the gap between germline ends came to 15 bases. The CDR3 runs to 13 residues. Germline loops: CDR1 SQVTM, CDR2 ANQGSEA. The CDR3 sequence is CSGARTTEETQYF. The CDR3 region has the DNA TGCAGCGGCGCCCGGACCACGGAAGAGACCCAGTACTTC.

The DNA of the CDR3 is TGTGCCAGCAGTCCCAGCGGGGGGTTTACGCAGTATTTT. It encodes CASSPSGGFTQYF. The V and J genes are TRBV2 and TRBJ2-3; 9 bases map to TRBD2. Germline V CDR1 and CDR2: SNHLY, FYNNEI. V lost 5 bases and J lost 8; bases outside the gene matches: 5. The CDR3 runs to 13 residues.

This clone was seen a single time. The chain uses TRBV2 and TRBJ1-1; D is unclear. This CDR3 has 15 residues. Trimming pared 1 base from V and 0 bases from J, leaving 9 bases between. In germline, CDR1 is SNHLY, CDR2 FYNNEI. CDR3 sequence reads: CASSEDGVLNTEAFF. The DNA for the CDR3 is TGTGCCAGCAGTGAAGACGGAGTCTTGAACACTGAAGCTTTCTTT.

J is TRBJ1-2 and V is TRBV14, with a tentative D call TRBD1 (5 bases). Germline V gene sequence: CDR1 SGHDN, CDR2 FVKESK. The CDR3 spans 14 residues. Trimming cost V 2 bases and J 0 bases, with 7 bases left between them. The CDR3 sequence is CASSQQGANYGYTF. CDR3 bases: TGTGCCAGCAGCCAACAGGGAGCTAACTATGGCTACACCTTC.

The genes are TRBV6-5 and TRBJ1-1; D is possibly TRBD1 (6 bases). CDR1 is MNHEY, CDR2 SVGAGI, per germline. The CDR3 consists of 14 residues. V lost 4 bases to trimming and J lost 7 bases, with 16 bases between them. The CDR3: CASSSRSDRIEAFF. The CDR3 DNA follows: TGTGCCAGCAGTTCCCGTTCAGACAGGATTGAAGCTTTCTTT.